This T cell receptor beta chain was recorded in a study of technical replicates of blood from four donors. Sequencing was performed with immunoSEQ multiplex PCR; in TCRdb, only in-frame clones are kept and a portion is missing. There are more than 65,000 clones in the sample; 90% to 95% occur only once, and about 0.4% lies in the top ten. Deletions cut 4 bases from V and 3 bases from J, with 16 bases between. This CDR3 is 16 amino acids long. Germline CDR1 reads MNHNS; CDR2 reads SASEGT. This receptor was identified in a human donor in good health. Sample: T cells isolated from PBMCs. The chain combines TRBV6-1 with TRBJ1-5, with a possible D match to TRBD1 (6 bases). CDR3 nucleotides: TGTGCCAGCAGTGCGTTCGGCAGGGGAACCAATCAGCCCCAGCATTTT. The encoded protein is CASSAFGRGTNQPQHF.